This T cell receptor beta chain appears in the sequencing data of a study of cytomegalovirus exposure and HLA in healthy donors (dated by TCRdb to the late 2010s). About the study as a whole: According to a later analysis, one platform produced both the approximately 110 validation repertoires and the approximately 660 repertoires of the first cohort. The study aimed to test whether signatures of past pathogen exposure could be identified by cataloging public T cell receptors. A separate validation cohort of 90 to 150 different subjects was used in addition to the roughly 720-subject first cohort. High-throughput TCR immunosequencing, statistical association of individual TCRs with disease status, and machine learning were combined to predict cytomegalovirus infection status.

What the authors observed across the whole study: The validation cohort had no HLA typing available for a later analysis, so co-occurrence within that cohort was assessed over all 120 repertoires. Three of the identified cytomegalovirus-associated TCR beta chains were confirmed in vitro to be specific for cytomegalovirus antigens. Cytomegalovirus status was reported to be diagnosed by the classifier with high specificity and sensitivity in both the original and validation cohorts. In the study, around 150 TCR beta chains were listed as associated with cytomegalovirus. In a later analysis, TCRs clustered in the first cohort were found to also tend to co-occur in the roughly 120 validation repertoires, with over 90% of cluster scores above 0. Most TCR sequences were observed very rarely across donors, whereas some public TCRs were present in many individuals. It was suggested by the authors that the approach could potentially be generalized to other disease states and immunological phenotypes.

The method was the immunoSEQ multiplex PCR assay. In the original analysis: A statistical classification framework was built for diagnosing cytomegalovirus status from the catalog of TCR beta chain sequences. This is the immuneACCESS table as TCRdb keeps it, with only in-frame sequences that have V and J called. A part of the clones is gone; compared with another copy, unresolved V genes explain less than half, and the rest is unexplained. The V and J calls and clone size come from that table; D and trimming were worked out from the DNA. The sample table holds 70,000 or so clones, of which 94% were seen once. Of the sample, 1.9% is held by the ten largest clones. This clone has only a few counts. Its antigen is unknown. Base qualities are not provided; no much larger clone lies one nucleotide away. Separate from the approximately 700-subject first cohort, the validation cohort of 90 to 150 subjects was the group to which the donors belonged.

CDR1 and CDR2 are drawn from the germline V gene: SGHVS, FNYEAQ. Including cysteine and phenylalanine, the CDR3 has 15 amino acids. Just CDR3 DNA is preserved here, 45 bases in frame from base 1. Relative to germline, V is 5 bases shorter and J is 8 bases shorter, with 16 bases between their ends. The chain was built from TRBV7-6 and TRBJ1-6, with a tentative D gene TRBD1 over 6 matching bases. Sequenced input: PBMCs. The TCR sequence derives from a woman aged 18-29 years in good health and CMV-seropositive. The DNA sequence is as follows: TGTGCCAGCAGCCCGGACAGTCTTGGGGATTCACCCCTCCACTTT. Its translation is CASSPDSLGDSPLHF.